This section outlines one T cell receptor (beta chain) sequence together with its context. There is no known antigen for this receptor. The record has no base qualities; no much larger clone is one base away. The sample originates from a study of T cells in narcolepsy (dated by TCRdb to about 2018). Broadly, across the study: Healthy control donors were enrolled in the study alongside patients who had narcolepsy type 1 or type 2 (NT1, NT2). To look for autoreactive T cells in narcolepsy patients that target self-antigens of hypocretin neurons (hypocretin, TRIB2), the study used TCR Vbeta sequencing to follow clonotypes in blood and CSF. The study at large found these results: In plots comparing CSF and blood CD4+ T cell clonotypes from the same patient, HCRT-specific and TRIB2-specific autoreactive clonotypes were highlighted. Numbers of sequenced blood memory CD4+ clonotypes were comparable, averaging about 40,000 in patients and about 33,000 in controls. Some blood memory CD4+ repertoires from patients and controls contained no sequences matching autoreactive T cell clones. According to the report, autoreactive clonotypes were detected serially in the blood of the same patients and of different patients, but not in healthy controls.

Sequences SGHDN (CDR1) and FVKESK (CDR2) are obtained from the germline V gene. Its CDR3 holds 15 amino acids, cysteine through phenylalanine. The DNA shown is the 45-base CDR3, in frame from base 1. V is clipped by 1 base and J by 5 bases, and the sequence between their germline boundaries is 12 bases long. Libraries were built with the immunoSEQ multiplex PCR assay. Drawn from immuneACCESS, this table holds only the in-frame rearrangements with V and J called that TCRdb kept. Clones are partly lost; checked studies trace under half to an unresolved V gene and leave the rest unexplained. This sample holds approximately 30,000 clones; approximately 89% were observed only once. 1.1% of the sample belongs to the ten largest clones. Memory CD4+ T cells were sorted ex vivo from peripheral blood of narcolepsy patients and healthy controls for TCR Vbeta sequencing.

The specimen sequenced was CD45RA- memory CD4+ T cells from PBMCs. Taken with the paper, the label for cell subset or site translates to: memory T cells sorted ex vivo from peripheral blood. The chain uses TRBV14 and TRBJ1-5; too little of a D gene remains to name it. The sequence was collected from a human donor with narcolepsy. The CDR3 sequence is CASSQGPPGDQPQHF. The DNA sequence follows: TGTGCCAGCAGCCAAGGCCCGCCAGGCGATCAGCCCCAGCATTTT.